This T cell receptor (beta chain) was observed in a study of coeliac disease. In the study overall: Coeliac patients had newly diagnosed active disease, refractory type I disease, or gluten-free diet control. High-resolution HLA typing was lacking; TRBV7-2 bias was queried instead. Notes on the study in general: Intraepithelial and lamina propria fractions were not highly pure, so cross-contamination was possible. In active celiac disease, intraepithelial and lamina propria TRB and TRG repertoires were less clonal than controls. The authors judged this method unsuitable for unbiased gliadin-specific T cell detection.

This clone was observed a few times. Its antigen is unidentified. Assay: immunoSEQ multiplex PCR; the TCRdb copy retains only in-frame clones and omits some. Altogether 3,500 to 5,500 clones are present, about 61% being singletons, with the ten largest covering less than 10%. This CDR3 is 17 amino acids long. The germline gives CDR1 SEHNR, CDR2 FQNEAQ (reference sequence). V was pared by 5 bases and J by 4 bases, with 14 bases of the junction left unmatched. The chain combines TRBV7-9 with TRBJ2-3, with 8 nucleotides matching TRBD2. The TCR was taken from a man between 65 and 79 years old with active celiac disease. The specimen sequenced was intraepithelial lymphocytes from the gut. CDR3: CASSPGLGAGVSDTQYF. CDR3 sequence (DNA): TGTGCCAGCAGCCCCGGGCTGGGAGCGGGAGTTTCAGATACGCAGTATTTT.